This T cell receptor beta chain was sequenced during a study of shared clonotypes between healthy human individuals. Overall study: Used for every donor were three CD4 naive, three CD4 memory, two CD8 naive and one CD8 memory plate.

Naive CD8 cells lacked CD45RO, underwent positive selection for CCR7 and left out terminally differentiated effector memory CD45RA+ cells. Healthy and HIV-negative, the adult donors had no recent acute infections or vaccinations. Every subset's genomic DNA went evenly onto several immunoSEQ plates. TCRdb's copy holds only in-frame clones and misses some; the assay was immunoSEQ multiplex PCR. The table records around 2,000,000 clones, less than 95% of them present only once. What was sequenced was naive CD8+ T cells sorted from blood. The TCR comes from a man aged 18 to 30 in good health.

The CDR3 spells CASSERDRAGYEQYF. In DNA form, the CDR3 reads TGTGCCAGCAGTGAGCGGGACAGGGCCGGCTACGAGCAGTACTTC. The chain has TRBV6-1 and TRBJ2-7, with TRBD1 identical over 9 bases. This CDR3 has 15 amino acids. The germline V gene has CDR1 MNHNS and CDR2 SASEGT. The V gene end was trimmed by 3 bases and the J gene end by 3 bases; junction bases not matched to a gene: 6.